Shown below are 11 T cell receptor beta chains from a single sample sequenced in a study of blood T cell repertoires in COVID-19. Only in-frame clones appear in the TCRdb table, and some are missing; sequencing was by immunoSEQ multiplex PCR. Here the sample spans under 250,000 clones, 70% to 80% being singletons. The material sequenced was peripheral blood. Every receptor here comes from a woman aged 35 to 49 with COVID-19, enrolled during active disease.

V gene TRBV30 combines with J gene TRBJ1-6; TRBD1 agrees at 7 bases. CDR1 GTSNPN and CDR2 SVGIG come from the germline V gene (reference sequence). V was clipped by 7 bases and J by 7 bases; unmatched bases: 4. The CDR3 is made up of 12 amino acids. The chain's CDR3 is CASRQGNSPLHF. CDR3 in DNA: TGTGCCTCCCGACAGGGAAATTCACCCCTCCACTTT.

The chain employs TRBV6-5 and TRBJ2-7, with TRBD2 matching 7 bases. The V gene's germline CDR1 is MNHEY and CDR2 SVGAGI. The CDR3 runs to 15 residues. Germline trimming cut 4 bases from V and 4 bases from J; bases unmatched to any gene: 10. CDR3 amino acids: CASSLGREGRYEQYF. DNA for the CDR3: TGTGCCAGCAGTTTAGGGAGGGAGGGCCGGTACGAGCAGTACTTC.

The chain uses TRBV30 and TRBJ1-1, with D maybe TRBD1 (5 bases). Trimming cost V 3 bases and J 4 bases, with 12 bases left between them. This CDR3 contains 13 residues. The germline gives CDR1 GTSNPN, CDR2 SVGIG (reference sequence). The CDR3 region is CAWRFRVGTEAFF. The DNA for the CDR3 is TGTGCCTGGAGGTTCAGGGTTGGCACTGAAGCTTTCTTT.

This clone has only a few counts. CDR3 sequence: CAISPEVNEKLFF. CDR3 sequence (DNA): TGTGCCATCAGCCCCGAGGTTAATGAAAAACTGTTTTTT. The genes are TRBV10-3 and TRBJ1-4; D gene uncertain. The CDR3 extends over 13 amino acids. Germline V gives CDR1 ENHRY, CDR2 SYGVKD. The V end lost 6 bases, the J end lost 4 bases, and 9 bases lay between the germline ends.

The CDR3 here is CASTSDRNTIYF. Here the CDR3 DNA reads TGCGCCAGCACTTCAGACAGAAACACCATATATTTT. V and J are TRBV5-1 and TRBJ1-3; D ambiguous. V lost 6 bases and J 5 bases, leaving 9 bases between the germline ends. Germline values: CDR1 SGHRS, CDR2 YFSETQ. The CDR3 contains 12 residues.

This chain joins TRBV7-3 and TRBJ1-2, with D perhaps matching TRBD1 (5 bases). The CDR3 length is 15 residues. V shed 5 bases and J shed 4 bases, with 17 bases lying between them. The germline V gene has CDR1 SGHTA and CDR2 FQGTGA. The CDR3 bases are TGTGCCAGCAGCCCAGGGCCCTCGGTAGCCTATGGCTACACCTTC. It codes for CASSPGPSVAYGYTF.

This clone was detected only a few times. The chain couples TRBV7-3 to TRBJ1-2; TRBD1 matches 12 bases. There are 18 residues in the CDR3. V dropped 0 bases and J dropped 0; count of bases not matched to a gene: 5. Germline lookup yields CDR1 SGHTA and CDR2 FQGTGA. The CDR3 protein is CASSLTGTGGSANYGYTF. CDR3 nucleotide sequence: TGTGCCAGCAGCTTAACGGGGACAGGGGGCTCGGCTAACTATGGCTACACCTTC.

The chain recombines TRBV25-1 with TRBJ1-2; a weak D match, TRBD1 (5 bases). Deletions cut 3 bases from V and 8 bases from J, with 7 bases between. Germline assignment: CDR1 MGHDK and CDR2 SYGVNS. The CDR3 runs to 11 residues. CDR3 nucleotides: TGTGCCAGCAGTGAGACAGTCGGCTACACCTTC. Translating gives CASSETVGYTF.

This rearrangement joins TRBV2 to TRBJ2-7; D remains unclear. The CDR3 runs to 11 residues. The germline V gene has CDR1 SNHLY and CDR2 FYNNEI. V dropped 9 bases and J dropped 0 bases, with 6 bases sitting between them. CDR3 coding DNA: TGTGCCAGGCGAAGCTCCTACGAGCAGTACTTC. It yields the protein CARRSSYEQYF.

The chain links TRBV9 to TRBJ2-2; possibly TRBD1 for D (6 bases). Per germline, CDR1 SGDLS and CDR2 YYNGEE. V shed 8 bases and J shed 2 bases, with 13 bases lying between them. The CDR3 totals 14 residues. CDR3 in DNA: TGTGCCAGTCAGCCACAGGGTAACACCGGGGAGCTGTTTTTT. It translates to CASQPQGNTGELFF.

The V gene is TRBV2, the J gene TRBJ1-6; D gene unclear. CDR1 and CDR2 from the germline V gene are SNHLY and FYNNEI. CDR3 length equals 14 residues. Trimming took off 5 bases at V and 7 bases at J, with 12 bases between the two ends. The chain's CDR3 is CASSSTDVNSPLHF. In nucleotides, the CDR3 is TGTGCCAGCAGTTCCACAGATGTAAATTCACCCCTCCACTTT.